This T cell receptor beta chain was retrieved from a study of cytomegalovirus exposure and HLA in healthy donors (TCRdb year 2017). Turning to the overall study: In an earlier analysis of some 550 of the donors, roughly 300 Gb of sequence data and 100 million or so unique TCR beta sequences from 150 million to 200 million T cells were reported. A separate validation cohort of more than 100 different subjects was used in addition to the roughly 700-subject first cohort. Typing coverage differed by locus: A, B, C, DRB1 and DQB1 were typed in about 629-640 donors, DQA1 in 500 to 550, DPA1 in approximately 600, and DPB1 in 450 to 480. Approximately 300 gigabases of sequencing data and around 80 million unique TCR sequences made up an early release that covered approximately 700 HLA-typed donors. A later analysis re-analyzed previously published TCR beta repertoires from 550 to 700 donors and added high-resolution HLA genotyping to study TCR occurrence patterns. Donor age, sex, ethnicity and CMV serostatus were compiled together with the repertoire data. The study combined high-throughput TCR immunosequencing, statistical association of individual TCRs with disease status, and machine learning to predict cytomegalovirus infection status. The T cell repertoires of around 730 subjects were profiled by immunosequencing and related to cytomegalovirus serostatus. Of the roughly 390 genotyped donors, approximately 80% were placed in the genetic ancestry cluster associated with self-reported Caucasian donors. On average, about 240,000 unique TCR beta nucleotide sequences were sequenced per donor among 398 genotyped donors of the cohort, with approximately 18% of those sequences being non-productive. Every repertoire in the discovery cohort had been generated on one and the same sequencing platform. A later genetic analysis used genome-wide SNP genotypes for 398 of the 666 donors, treating that subset as a discovery cohort. The study was designed to test whether signatures of past pathogen exposure could be identified by cataloging public T cell receptors. An earlier analysis of 587 of the donors used high-throughput TCR beta sequencing to judge whether each TCR beta V gene segment behaved as functional or pseudogenic. Because of strong linkage in the cohort, five DR-DQ haplotypes were treated as single units for association and clustering. HLA typing included class I and class II loci at four-digit resolution. Rather than drawing on any new phenotypic data, the later analysis identified candidate immune exposures from TCR beta sequences and the way those sequences occurred across donors.

The library was made by the immunoSEQ multiplex PCR assay. For the multiplex PCR, a mixture combining 60 forward primers for TCR Vbeta segments and 13 reverse primers for TCR Jbeta segments was used. A multiplex PCR assay on genomic DNA amplified the CDR3 region of rearranged TCR beta genes. The Illumina HiSeq System was used to sequence the amplified TCR beta libraries as 87-base-pair reads. Turning to the authors' computational methods: A later analysis counted around 72 million unique TCR beta chains across the 690 or so repertoires, and some 11 million of these chains were shared by at least two donors. Raw reads were error-corrected and collapsed into unique sequences with a nearest-neighbor algorithm that merged closely related sequences to remove PCR and sequencing errors. V, D and J gene segments were assigned by aligning CDR3 sequences to IMGT reference sequences. For a sequence to be retained, at least a six-nucleotide match to both a V gene segment and a J gene segment was required. Rearrangements were classified as productive when the CDR3 lacked stop codons and remained in frame with V and J, and all other rearrangements were classified as non-productive. CDR3 was defined by IMGT convention, running from the second conserved V-encoded cysteine to the conserved J-encoded phenylalanine. In an earlier analysis of approximately 500 of the donors, sequences lacking an unambiguous match to a single V gene segment were excluded. An earlier analysis of 500 to 600 of the donors classified V segments as functional when productive rearrangements were above 56.7% and as segregating when the standard deviation between donors was above 5%. A statistical classification framework was built to diagnose cytomegalovirus status from the catalog of TCR beta chain sequences. In a later analysis, TCR nucleotide sequences were compared against IMGT/GENE-DB human TR gene sequences so that V and J genes could be assigned. Using the TCRdist pipeline, a later analysis assigned CDR3 sequences along with most-parsimonious VDJ recombination scenarios. In a later analysis, each TCR beta chain was defined by its CDR3 amino acid sequence together with its V-gene family, and reads lacking a unique V-gene family were excluded. A later analysis removed 592 highly shared, low-generation-probability nucleotide sequences to deal with suspected cross-contamination and a sequencing artifact. In a later analysis, a clonal expansion index was calculated for each public chain from normalized within-repertoire ranks of inferred template counts. In a later analysis, generation probabilities were computed with a VDJ recombination model fitted to out-of-frame rearrangements, and the resulting probabilities were checked against IGoR. In a later analysis, hypergeometric tests were used to score TCR-TCR, TCR-HLA and TCR-CMV co-occurrence, with a repertoire-size bias correction applied to TCR pairs. A later analysis estimated false discovery rates by permuting HLA or CMV assignments 20 times. In a later analysis, co-occurring TCRs were grouped using DBSCAN, with TCRdist sequence similarity added in when clustering inside HLA-allele-positive subsets. Co-occurrence clustering excluded repertoires with fewer than 30,000 or more than 120,000 public chains, plus five with anomalous nucleotide sharing. This is the immuneACCESS table as TCRdb keeps it, with only in-frame sequences that have V and J called. A part of the clones is gone; compared with another copy, unresolved V genes explain less than half, and the rest is unexplained. V and J calls plus clone size are reproduced from that table; the DNA served to infer D and trimming. Within this sample are around 140,000 clones, with around 83% of them counted one time only. The ten largest clones add up to about 8.1% of the sample.

A note on this clone: Its antigen remains unidentified. An end of the junction differs from the germline gene, which may be a read error.

CDR1 SGHKS and CDR2 YYEKEE are derived from the germline V gene (reference sequence). From the cysteine up to the phenylalanine, the CDR3 has a length of 17 residues. Only CDR3 DNA is held: 51 bases, read in frame from base 1. What the study reported, not specific to this receptor: When HLA alleles, especially DR and DQ, strongly co-occurred, TCR associations were difficult to assign to individual alleles. Linkage disequilibrium might explain the correlated functional status among segregating V segments, but an unknown experimental factor could not be ruled out. According to a later analysis, TCR association rates differed among HLA loci, with DRB1 alleles showing the most associated TCRs and HLA-C alleles showing the fewest. Broadly in line with IMGT annotations, most TCR beta V segments showed up in productive rearrangements about 87% or about 30% of the time in an earlier analysis of a few hundred of the donors. Compared with the approximately 700-donor mean, donors in an Asian-associated ancestry cluster had fewer N-insertions in productive TCRs, according to a later genetic analysis. Sequencing depth was assumed to be roughly uniform across donors in the presence/absence analyses, though that assumption may not hold. Most TCR sequences were observed very rarely across donors, whereas some public TCRs were present in many individuals. A group of highly shared sequence variants was considered likely to be a technical artifact of the sequencing pipeline. A further reported finding was that TCR beta sequences accurately predicted the HLA-A and HLA-B alleles for most subjects in the first cohort. In a later analysis, several top co-occurrence clusters were reported to appear linked to parvovirus B19, influenza, CMV and Epstein-Barr virus. The earlier analysis of about 600 of the donors excluded some 16 rarely observed V segments, including chromosome 9 orphons, because counts were too low. In a later analysis, more than 15,000 TCR beta sequences were associated with specific HLA alleles at a false discovery rate of 0.05. An association between a missense DCLRE1C variant and V-gene and J-gene trimming of TCR beta chains was found in a later genetic analysis and replicated in an independent cohort. Immune exposure information for the cohort was limited to CMV serostatus. The 87-base-pair reads could not distinguish some IMGT-functional V segments, including TRBV6-2 and TRBV6-3, so those segments were excluded. In this cohort, only TCR beta chains were sequenced, and detectable features were limited by the absence of alpha or paired-chain data. Compared with equally common non-associated chains, HLA-associated TCR beta chains in a later analysis were more clonally expanded and had lower generation probabilities. According to the authors, the approach could potentially be generalized to other disease states and immunological phenotypes. In a later analysis, most CMV-associated TCR beta chains were found to appear HLA-restricted, with HLA associations seemingly driven largely by CMV exposure. In vitro tests confirmed that a few of the cytomegalovirus-associated TCR beta chains recognize cytomegalovirus antigens. HLA typing was unavailable for some donors at each locus, so association tests used only the typed subset. The classifier was reported to diagnose cytomegalovirus status with high specificity and sensitivity in both the original cohort and the validation cohort. The study gave a list of under 200 TCR beta chains associated with cytomegalovirus.

The cohort comprised some 680 healthy bone marrow donors. At the time of sampling, every cohort member was nominally healthy, though immune exposures that went unrecorded were likely present. The donor was CMV seropositive and was included in the group of some 290 seropositive cohort members. Every donor gave a peripheral blood sample, and the peripheral blood mononuclear cells from that sample were used for TCR beta sequencing. The Qiagen DNeasy Blood Extraction Kit was used to extract genomic DNA from the blood cell samples. The TCR comes from a woman in her 50s in good health and CMV-seropositive. The V gene is TRBV5-5 and the J gene is TRBJ2-6; TRBD1 is a weak D gene call, 5 bases matching. The sample was PBMCs. This receptor has the CDR3 CASSLPRASSGANGLTF. The sequenced DNA is TGTGCCAGCAGCTTACCCCGGGCCAGCTCTGGGGCCAACGGCCTGACTTTC.